The 28 T cell receptor beta chains below all came from one sample that was sequenced in a study of T cell repertoires in cytomegalovirus infection (dated by TCRdb to between 2017 and 2020). The treatment or condition label on this specimen signifies: in vitro stimulation with specific CMV peptide epitopes to enrich CMV-specific T cells. The run used an Illumina HiSeq 1500. Starting from the raw public reads, TCRdb applied fastp trimming at Q25, assembled clones with MiXCR and retained in-frame beta chains. Each CDR3 protein appears once, grouped with its most common genes and DNA. The sample has some 920,000 distinct CDR3 sequences on record, around 29% of them singletons. The ten largest make up over 13% of the sample. No cognate antigen is known for these TCRs. Here the sequenced sample was cultured CD8+ T cells from PBMCs, taken from culture after CMV antigen stimulation. The receptors shown here come from a human donor in good health (CMV status not recorded). Some clones in this sample may be carry-over from other donors' samples.

The gene calls are TRBV27 and TRBJ2-3; maybe TRBD1 (6 bases). The CDR3 spans 14 residues. Germline loops: CDR1 MNHEY, CDR2 SMNVEV (reference sequence). With 1 base removed from V and 5 bases from J, the gap between germline ends came to 10 bases. The CDR3 sequence is CASSLFFRGDTQYF. The CDR3 region has the DNA TGTGCCAGCAGTTTATTCTTCAGGGGAGATACGCAGTATTTT.

There are many counts of this clonotype. The CDR3 region is CASSFWTTGPPTNQPQHF. The CDR3 DNA reads TGTGCCAGCAGTTTCTGGACAACCGGACCTCCCACGAATCAGCCCCAGCATTTT. The chain uses TRBV12-3 or TRBV12-4 and TRBJ1-5, with a possible D match to TRBD1 (5 bases). The CDR3 runs 18 residues. Trimming took 3 bases from V and 4 from J, leaving 22 bases between them.

This clonotype was counted many times. The rearrangement joins TRBV7-2 to TRBJ2-5; 11 bases line up with TRBD2. With V trimmed by 3 bases and J by 3 bases, 6 bases remained unmatched. This CDR3 has 16 residues. Germline V gene sequence: CDR1 SGHTA, CDR2 FQGNSA. The CDR3: CASSFLLAGEEETQYF. The DNA of the CDR3 is TGTGCCAGCAGCTTCTTACTAGCGGGGGAAGAAGAGACCCAGTACTTC.

This clonotype was recorded a few times. The rearrangement uses TRBV9 and TRBJ2-3; 7 positions agree with TRBD1. The germline V gene has CDR1 SGDLS and CDR2 YYNGEE. The junction had 5 bases not matched to a gene; V was cut back by 4 bases and J by 0 bases. This CDR3 region has 15 residues. The DNA of the CDR3 is TGTGCCAGCAGCCCAGGGGGAATCAGCACAGATACGCAGTATTTT. Amino acids: CASSPGGISTDTQYF.

The chain links TRBV15 to TRBJ1-1; D is possibly TRBD1 (5 bases). The germline V and J ends were trimmed by 4 bases and 0 bases, with 9 bases remaining between them. In germline, CDR1 is LNHNV, CDR2 YYDKDF (reference sequence). The CDR3 has 14 residues. DNA for the CDR3: TGTGCCACCAGCAACCGGGGCCTGAACACTGAAGCTTTCTTT. Amino acids: CATSNRGLNTEAFF. Full variable domain (outside the CDR3, taken from reference TRBV15 and TRBJ1-1): DAMVIQNPRYQVTQFGKPVTLSCSQTLNHNVMYWYQQKSSQAPKLLFHYYDKDFNNEADTPDNFQSRRPNTSFCFLDIRSPGLGDTAMYLCATSNRGLNTEAFFGQGTRLTVV.

Only a few counts were recorded for this clonotype. The chain combines TRBV27 with TRBJ2-7, with 9 positions matching TRBD1. CDR1 MNHEY and CDR2 SMNVEV come from the germline V gene (reference sequence). This CDR3 is 15 amino acids long. The junction had 2 bases not matched to a gene; V was cut back by 0 bases and J by 2 bases. The CDR3 DNA follows: TGTGCCAGCAGTTTATCGTGGACAGGGGCCTACGAGCAGTACTTC. Translated, it gives CASSLSWTGAYEQYF.

This clonotype was counted a few times. The V and J genes are TRBV4-2 and TRBJ2-1; 14 nucleotides agree with TRBD2. The ends lost 2 bases at V and 2 bases at J; junction bases unmatched: 14. This CDR3 is built from 21 residues. Germline CDR1 and CDR2: LGHNA and YNFKEQ. This CDR3 is CASSQLSSGTSGGVAYNEQFF. The CDR3 DNA reads TGTGCCAGCAGCCAACTATCTTCCGGGACTAGCGGGGGTGTCGCCTACAATGAGCAGTTCTTC.

The chain employs TRBV7-9 and TRBJ1-1; no clear D gene. Trimming left V 5 bases short and J 8 bases short, with 15 bases between. The germline V gene encodes CDR1 SEHNR and CDR2 FQNEAQ (reference sequence). The CDR3 sequence is 13 residues long. DNA for the CDR3: TGTGCCAGCAGCCTCCCACCTGATCGGGAAGCTTTCTTT. Translated, it gives CASSLPPDREAFF.

Comments on this clonotype: Since a much larger clone is just one base distant, this may be a read error. The chain joins TRBV7-9 to TRBJ2-6; 7 bases are shared with TRBD1. Germline lookup yields CDR1 SEHNR and CDR2 FQNEAQ (reference sequence). The CDR3 is made up of 16 amino acids. DNA for the CDR3: TGTGCCAGCAGTCTGGGACAGCACTCTGGGGCCAACGCCCTGACTTTC. Translation: CASSLGQHSGANALTF.

This clonotype was counted between two and nine times. The rearrangement uses TRBV12-5 and TRBJ2-7; D gene ambiguous. Germline V gene sequence: CDR1 LGHNT, CDR2 FRNRAP. V was clipped by 0 bases and J by 7 bases, with 10 bases between them. This CDR3 is built from 13 residues. The CDR3 sequence is CASGLVQGEEQYV. In DNA, the CDR3 is TGTGCTAGTGGTTTGGTACAAGGCGAAGAGCAGTACGTC.

The CDR3 loop is CASSLSTTYEQYF. The DNA of the CDR3 is TGTGCCAGCAGTTTATCAACTACCTACGAGCAGTACTTC. The rearrangement links TRBV27 to TRBJ2-7, with unresolved D. Trimming stripped 0 bases from V and 2 bases from J, with 5 bases between. The CDR3 length is 13 residues. The germline V gene encodes CDR1 MNHEY and CDR2 SMNVEV (reference sequence).

V usage is TRBV27 and J usage is TRBJ2-2; no clear D gene. The CDR3 spans 16 residues. Germline CDR1 is MNHEY and CDR2 is SMNVEV (reference sequence). The V end was cut by 6 bases, the J end by 7 bases, with 21 bases between. The CDR3 here is CASRHYLEQSHGELFF. CDR3 bases: TGTGCCAGCAGACATTACCTGGAGCAGTCTCACGGGGAGCTGTTTTTT.

This clonotype was seen many times. The V gene is TRBV10-3, the J gene TRBJ1-2, with D perhaps TRBD1 (6 bases). The CDR3 spans 16 residues. Trimming cost V 0 bases and J 7 bases, with 18 bases left between them. In germline, CDR1 is ENHRY, CDR2 SYGVKD. This CDR3 is CAISESIGGHRTGYTF. CDR3 nucleotides: TGTGCCATCAGTGAGTCGATCGGGGGACATCGGACTGGCTACACCTTC.

The chain is built from TRBV4-1 and TRBJ2-5; TRBD1 matches at 7 bases. Germline trimming cut 4 bases from V and 5 bases from J; bases unmatched to any gene: 10. The CDR3 is made up of 15 amino acids. Germline V CDR1 and CDR2: MGHRA, YSYEKL. The CDR3 DNA reads TGCGCCAGCAGCCTGACATCACAGGGGATGGAGACCCAGTACTTC. The encoded protein is CASSLTSQGMETQYF.

This sequence joins TRBV6-1 and TRBJ1-2; tentatively, D is TRBD1 (5 bases). The ends were cut back, 0 bases at V and 2 bases at J, with 19 bases in the middle. Per the germline V gene, CDR1 is MNHNS and CDR2 is SASEGT. The CDR3 runs to 18 residues. CDR3 sequence reads: CASSEAEFSAGPNYGYTF. The CDR3 DNA reads TGTGCCAGCAGTGAAGCGGAATTTTCGGCAGGGCCGAACTATGGCTACACCTTC.

This chain connects TRBV7-9 to TRBJ1-2, with no clear D. Germline CDR1 reads SEHNR; CDR2 reads FQNEAQ (reference sequence). V gave up 2 bases and J gave up 0 bases, with 19 bases separating them. The CDR3 totals 18 residues. CDR3 DNA sequence: TGTGCCAGCAGCTTAAATATCGCGGCGGCTGCAGCTAACTATGGCTACACCTTC. Translating it yields CASSLNIAAAAANYGYTF. Full variable domain (remainder filled in from reference TRBV7-9 and TRBJ1-2): DTGVSQNPRHKITKRGQNVTFRCDPISEHNRLYWYRQTLGQGPEFLTYFQNEAQLEKSRLLSDRFSAERPKGSFSTLEIQRTEQGDSAMYLCASSLNIAAAAANYGYTFGSGTRLTVV.

J is TRBJ2-7 and V is TRBV6-5; a possible D gene is TRBD1 (5 bases). With 0 bases removed from V and 3 bases from J, the gap between germline ends came to 12 bases. Germline-derived CDR1 and CDR2 are MNHEY and SVGAGI. CDR3 length equals 15 residues. CDR3 DNA: TGTGCCAGCAGTTACTCGAGGCAGGGATTCTACGAGCAGTACTTC. The encoded protein is CASSYSRQGFYEQYF.

The chain combines TRBV4-2 with TRBJ2-1; 7 bases map to TRBD1. There are 16 residues in the CDR3. Losses at the gene ends were 0 bases for V and 3 bases for J; bases not matched to a gene: 5. From germline, CDR1 is LGHNA and CDR2 YNFKEQ. CDR3 amino acids: CASSQDGGQIYNEQFF. DNA for the CDR3: TGTGCCAGCAGCCAAGATGGGGGACAGATCTACAATGAGCAGTTCTTC.

The V gene is TRBV10-3, the J gene TRBJ2-7; TRBD1 is a possible D gene (6 bases). V lost 3 bases and J lost 3, with 21 bases in between. Germline CDR1 reads ENHRY; CDR2 reads SYGVKD. The CDR3 spans 17 residues. The CDR3 sequence is CAISDHQQGEALYEQYV. In DNA, the CDR3 is TGTGCCATCAGTGACCACCAACAGGGAGAGGCCCTCTACGAGCAGTACGTC.

The CDR3 DNA reads as TGCGCCAGCGCGAGACTAGCGGGGGTCACAGATACGCAGTATTTT. As protein: CASARLAGVTDTQYF. The V call is TRBV10-2, the J call TRBJ2-3; TRBD2 aligns across 12 bases. Trimming took 8 bases from V and 2 from J; bases not matched to a gene: 5. Germline CDR1 WSHSY, CDR2 SAAADI. This CDR3 contains 15 residues.

This clonotype is a singleton in its sample. This chain links TRBV20-1 with TRBJ1-3, with D possibly matching TRBD1 (5 bases). The CDR3 extends over 13 amino acids. V was pared by 6 bases and J by 2 bases, with 11 bases between. CDR1 is DFQATT and CDR2 is SNEGSKA in the germline V gene (reference sequence). The CDR3 DNA reads as TGCAGTGCCACCAGACAGACTGGAAACACCATATATTTT. Amino acid sequence: CSATRQTGNTIYF.

This clonotype was recorded a few times. The chain links TRBV7-6 to TRBJ2-5; D unclear. The V end lost 0 bases, the J end lost 0 bases, and 8 bases lay between the germline ends. In germline, CDR1 is SGHVS, CDR2 FNYEAQ. The CDR3 has 15 residues. CDR3 coding DNA: TGTGCCAGCAGCTTAGCGCCCTCCAACCAAGAGACCCAGTACTTC. Translating gives CASSLAPSNQETQYF.

The chain couples TRBV4-1 to TRBJ1-2, with a tentative D call TRBD1 (5 bases). The ends were cut back, 0 bases at V and 2 bases at J, with 10 bases in the middle. The CDR3 loop spans 15 amino acids. In germline, CDR1 is MGHRA, CDR2 YSYEKL. The CDR3 bases are TGCGCCAGCAGCCAAGATCCGGCAGGGAACTATGGCTACACCTTC. Translated: CASSQDPAGNYGYTF.

The chain uses TRBV7-2 and TRBJ1-3; TRBD1 is a possible D gene (6 bases). From germline, CDR1 is SGHTA and CDR2 FQGNSA. CDR3 size: 11 residues. V was pared by 3 bases and J by 14 bases, with 11 bases between. The CDR3 protein is CASSFGQKVYF. In DNA, the CDR3 is TGTGCCAGCAGCTTCGGACAGAAGGTATATTTT.

The rearrangement links TRBV6-6 to TRBJ1-5; 9 positions match TRBD1. The CDR3 spans 15 residues. The germline V gene has CDR1 MNHNY and CDR2 SVGAGI (reference sequence). The V segment lost 1 base and the J segment 4 bases; nucleotides outside the gene matches: 2. CDR3 in amino acids: CASSYLDRGNQPQHF. The CDR3 DNA sequence: TGTGCCAGCAGTTACTTGGACAGGGGAAATCAGCCCCAGCATTTT.

J is TRBJ2-1 and V is TRBV6-2 or TRBV6-3; D remains ambiguous. Trimming removed 2 bases at V and 7 bases at J, with 12 bases between. The CDR3 runs 14 residues. Germline CDR1 is MNHEY and CDR2 is SVGEGT. CDR3 DNA sequence: TGTGCCAGCAGTTACGATAGTCTCCCTAATGAGCAGTTCTTC. Its protein product is CASSYDSLPNEQFF.

This clonotype was seen a few times. The CDR3 DNA follows: TGTGCCAGCAGTGATCTAGCGGGGTCCACAGATACGCAGTATTTT. It encodes CASSDLAGSTDTQYF. This chain connects TRBV2 to TRBJ2-3, with 9 positions matching TRBD2. V was pared by 3 bases and J by 2 bases, with 3 bases of the junction left unmatched. Germline loops: CDR1 SNHLY, CDR2 FYNNEI. The CDR3 is 15 residues long.

CDR3 DNA sequence: TGTGCCCTCTGGTGGCCTGGGGCCAACGTCCTGACTTTC. It specifies CALWWPGANVLTF. V gene TRBV10-3 combines with J gene TRBJ2-6; D uncertain. CDR1 is ENHRY, CDR2 SYGVKD, per germline. CDR3 size: 13 residues. V was shortened by 11 bases and J by 2 bases, with 10 bases between the two germline ends.